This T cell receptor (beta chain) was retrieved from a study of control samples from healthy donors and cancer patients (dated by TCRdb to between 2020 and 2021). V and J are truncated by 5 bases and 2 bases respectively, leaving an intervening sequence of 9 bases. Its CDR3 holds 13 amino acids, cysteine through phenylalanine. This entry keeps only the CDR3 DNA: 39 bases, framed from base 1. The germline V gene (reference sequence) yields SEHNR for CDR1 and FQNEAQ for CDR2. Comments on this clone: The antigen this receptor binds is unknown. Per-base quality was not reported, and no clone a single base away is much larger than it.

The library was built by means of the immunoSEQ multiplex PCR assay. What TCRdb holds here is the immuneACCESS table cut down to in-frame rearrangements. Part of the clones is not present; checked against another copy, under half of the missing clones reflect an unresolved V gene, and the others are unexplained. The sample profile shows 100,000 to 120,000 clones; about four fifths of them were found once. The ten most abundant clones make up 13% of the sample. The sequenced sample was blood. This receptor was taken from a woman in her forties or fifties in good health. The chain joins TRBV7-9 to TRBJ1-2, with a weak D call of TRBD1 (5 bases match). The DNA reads TGTGCCAGCAGCCCGGACACCAACTATGGCTACACCTTC. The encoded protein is CASSPDTNYGYTF.